The 21 T cell receptor beta chains in this list originate from one sample, sequenced in a study of blood T cell repertoires in COVID-19 (dated by TCRdb to the early 2020s). Receptors were amplified or captured by the immunoSEQ multiplex PCR assay. TCRdb limited this immuneACCESS table to in-frame rearrangements with V and J called. A share of clones is missing; checked studies link under half to unresolved V genes, and the rest is unexplained. In all, the sample holds 50,000 to 60,000 clones, and 70% to 90% of those were seen once. The ten most abundant clones make up about 26% of the sample. Sequenced sample: peripheral blood. The receptors here all came from a human donor in a cohort sampled during active COVID-19.

The rearrangement uses TRBV19 and TRBJ1-5; D is ambiguous. In germline, CDR1 is LNHDA, CDR2 SQIVND (reference sequence). The CDR3 totals 15 residues. Trimming left V 2 bases short and J 5 bases short, with 13 bases between. The CDR3 is CASSIKTGGDQPQHF. CDR3 DNA: TGTGCCAGTAGTATAAAAACTGGCGGTGATCAGCCCCAGCATTTT.

V and J are TRBV7-2 and TRBJ2-2; D gene uncertain. This CDR3 is 13 amino acids long. Germline lookup yields CDR1 SGHTA and CDR2 FQGNSA. Trimming left V 4 bases short and J 5 bases short, with 8 bases between. The CDR3 region has the DNA TGTGCCAGCAGCTGGGCTGCTACCGGGGAGCTGTTTTTT. This codes for CASSWAATGELFF.

CDR3: CASIRGPPGGEDTQYF. The CDR3 DNA reads as TGCGCCAGCATCCGAGGACCCCCGGGAGGGGAGGATACGCAGTATTTT. This rearrangement joins TRBV10-2 to TRBJ2-3, with 8 bases lining up with TRBD2. CDR1 is WSHSY, CDR2 SAAADI, per germline. The CDR3 spans 16 residues. The V gene end was trimmed by 7 bases and the J gene end by 6 bases; junction bases not matched to a gene: 15.

The chain has TRBV5-4 and TRBJ1-2; 11 nucleotides line up with TRBD1. Losses at the gene ends were 4 bases for V and 4 bases for J; bases not matched to a gene: 6. The CDR3 loop spans 15 amino acids. The germline CDR1 and CDR2 sequences are SGHNT and YYREEE (reference sequence). CDR3 in amino acids: CASSPGQGVGYGYTF. In DNA, the CDR3 is TGTGCCAGCAGCCCGGGACAGGGGGTTGGCTATGGCTACACCTTC.

This CDR3 is CAWDPDARENEKLFF. The CDR3 nucleotides are TGTGCCTGGGATCCCGACGCGAGGGAGAATGAAAAACTGTTTTTT. J is TRBJ1-4 and V is TRBV30; no clear D gene. Looked up from germline, CDR1 is GTSNPN and CDR2 is SVGIG (reference sequence). The ends were cut back, 5 bases at V and 5 bases at J, with 18 bases in the middle. The CDR3 runs 15 residues.

The genes are TRBV19 and TRBJ2-3, with 15 bases fitting TRBD2. Germline V lookup: CDR1 LNHDA, CDR2 SQIVND (reference sequence). Trimming at V came to 5 bases and at J to 4 bases, leaving 7 bases not matched to a gene. The CDR3 is 17 amino acids. The CDR3 nucleotides read TGTGCCAGTAGTCTGCGAGGACTAGCGGGAGGGTCAGATACGCAGTATTTT. Amino acids: CASSLRGLAGGSDTQYF.

This clone was seen once. The J gene is TRBJ2-1, the V gene TRBV7-9; the match to TRBD2 covers 10 bases. Unmatched junction bases numbered 6, after V lost 1 base and J lost 3 bases. This CDR3 contains 17 residues. The germline CDR1 and CDR2 sequences are SEHNR and FQNEAQ (reference sequence). CDR3 nucleotides: TGTGCCAGCAGCTTAGTACTAGCGGGACGTGGCTACAATGAGCAGTTCTTC. This codes for CASSLVLAGRGYNEQFF.

The chain carries TRBV2 and TRBJ1-2, with TRBD1 matching over 7 bases. From germline, CDR1 is SNHLY and CDR2 FYNNEI. The V and J ends lost 6 bases and 3 bases, in that order; junction bases with no gene match: 4. The CDR3 spans 13 residues. The CDR3 DNA reads as TGTGCCAGCAGGGACAGGTCAGACTATGGCTACACCTTC. Translated, it gives CASRDRSDYGYTF.

This clone was seen a handful of times. The V and J genes are TRBV6-2 or TRBV6-3 and TRBJ2-7, with 12 bases aligning to TRBD1. CDR3 size: 16 residues. V trimming: 2 bases; J trimming: 5 bases; junction bases outside the gene matches: 7. The germline V gene has CDR1 MNHEY and CDR2 SVGEGT. This CDR3 is CASSYPAGTGGHEQYV. CDR3 nucleotide sequence: TGTGCCAGCAGTTACCCGGCGGGGACAGGGGGCCACGAGCAGTACGTC.

This chain connects TRBV11-2 to TRBJ2-7, with 10 bases that match TRBD1. Germline loops: CDR1 SGHAT, CDR2 FQNNGV. V lost 0 bases, J lost 3 bases, and 2 bases stayed unmatched. The CDR3 is 15 residues long. For the CDR3, the DNA is TGTGCCAGCAGCTTAGAGGGGACAGGGGTCTACGAGCAGTACTTC. This sequence encodes CASSLEGTGVYEQYF. Supplemented by reference TRBV11-2 and TRBJ2-7, the full variable domain reads EAGVAQSPRYKIIEKRQSVAFWCNPISGHATLYWYQQILGQGPKLLIQFQNNGVVDDSQLPKDRFSAERLKGVDSTLKIQPAKLEDSAVYLCASSLEGTGVYEQYFGPGTRLTVT.

The chain joins TRBV9 to TRBJ1-1; 7 bases align to TRBD1. J was trimmed by 1 base and V by 3 bases; bases with no gene match: 9. The germline V gene has CDR1 SGDLS and CDR2 YYNGEE. The length of the CDR3 is 16 residues. This CDR3 is CASSALPGTANTEAFF. CDR3 nucleotide sequence: TGTGCCAGCAGCGCGTTACCCGGGACAGCGAACACTGAAGCTTTCTTT.

The rearrangement uses TRBV5-1 and TRBJ2-3; TRBD2 aligns across 10 bases. CDR1 is SGHRS and CDR2 is YFSETQ in the germline V gene. This CDR3 comprises 16 residues. V dropped 4 bases and J dropped 2; count of bases not matched to a gene: 7. The CDR3 DNA follows: TGCGCCAGCAGCACTCGAGCGGGGGGGTCCACAGATACGCAGTATTTT. Translating it yields CASSTRAGGSTDTQYF.

This chain links TRBV15 with TRBJ2-1; D is possibly TRBD2 (6 bases). Trimming shortened V by 0 bases and J by 4 bases, and 16 bases separated the two germline ends. Germline values: CDR1 LNHNV, CDR2 YYDKDF (reference sequence). The CDR3 has 17 residues. Here the CDR3 reads CATSREGGSEFYNEQFF. CDR3 DNA sequence: TGTGCCACCAGCAGAGAGGGAGGATCCGAGTTTTACAATGAGCAGTTCTTC.

This chain links TRBV19 with TRBJ2-2; TRBD2 matches 14 bases. The V and J ends lost 5 bases and 1 base, in that order; junction bases with no gene match: 9. Germline V gives CDR1 LNHDA, CDR2 SQIVND (reference sequence). The CDR3 has 19 amino acids. The chain's CDR3 is CASSPKLGTSGGNTGELFF. The CDR3 DNA reads as TGTGCCAGTAGTCCCAAGCTCGGGACTAGCGGGGGGAACACCGGGGAGCTGTTTTTT.

This clone was detected only once. CDR3 in amino acids: CAWMSLAGQETQYF. The CDR3 DNA follows: TGTGCCTGGATGTCACTAGCCGGACAAGAGACCCAGTACTTC. This rearrangement joins TRBV30 to TRBJ2-5, with a possible D match to TRBD2 (6 bases). The germline CDR1 and CDR2 sequences are GTSNPN and SVGIG (reference sequence). The CDR3 totals 14 residues. V was pared by 4 bases and J by 2 bases, with 14 bases between.

This clone was detected a few times. The chain has TRBV6-2 or TRBV6-3 and TRBJ2-7; TRBD2 agrees at 10 bases. The V gene end was trimmed by 2 bases and the J gene end by 5 bases; junction bases not matched to a gene: 12. CDR1 and CDR2 (germline): MNHEY, SVGEGT. The CDR3 has 17 amino acids. Written as DNA, the CDR3 is TGTGCCAGCAGTTACGGGTTAGCGGGAGGACGGGGGAACGAGCAGTACGTC. The encoded protein is CASSYGLAGGRGNEQYV.

CDR3: CASSPDSYPTGELFF. Here the CDR3 DNA reads TGCGCCAGCAGCCCGGACTCCTACCCGACCGGGGAGCTGTTTTTT. V is TRBV5-1 and J is TRBJ2-2; D is possibly TRBD2 (5 bases). This CDR3 contains 15 residues. The germline CDR1 and CDR2 sequences are SGHRS and YFSETQ. The germline V and J ends were trimmed by 4 bases and 5 bases, with 15 bases remaining between them.

V usage is TRBV7-2 and J usage is TRBJ2-2, with 15 bases lining up with TRBD2. CDR1 is SGHTA and CDR2 is FQGNSA in the germline V gene. The junction had 5 bases not matched to a gene; V was cut back by 5 bases and J by 7 bases. The CDR3 extends over 16 amino acids. The CDR3 loop is CASSGGLAGGGGELFF. The CDR3 DNA is TGTGCCAGCAGCGGGGGACTAGCGGGAGGAGGCGGGGAGCTGTTTTTT. The full variable domain, its missing parts supplied by reference TRBV7-2 and TRBJ2-2, is GAGVSQSPSNKVTEKGKDVELRCDPISGHTALYWYRQSLGQGLEFLIYFQGNSAPDKSGLPSDRFSAERTGGSVSTLTIQRTQQEDSAVYLCASSGGLAGGGGELFFGEGSRLTVL.

This clone has just one count. The chain has TRBV5-6 and TRBJ2-1; 12 nucleotides line up with TRBD2. The CDR3 runs to 18 residues. The germline CDR1 and CDR2 sequences are SGHDT and YYEEEE. V gave up 1 base and J gave up 0 bases; unmatched junction bases: 5. This CDR3 is CASSLSLAGGVSYNEQFF. CDR3 nucleotide sequence: TGTGCCAGCAGCTTGAGTCTAGCGGGAGGGGTCTCCTACAATGAGCAGTTCTTC.

This chain uses TRBV4-3 with TRBJ2-1, with 11 nucleotides matching TRBD1. V was clipped by 3 bases and J by 9 bases; unmatched bases: 7. The CDR3 length is 15 residues. CDR1 is LGHNA and CDR2 is YSLEER in the germline V gene. CDR3 in amino acids: CASSQPGQGGVEQFF. The DNA of the CDR3 is TGCGCCAGCAGCCAGCCGGGACAGGGGGGGGTTGAGCAGTTCTTC.

V gene TRBV7-8 combines with J gene TRBJ1-5; D is unresolved. From germline, CDR1 is SGHVS and CDR2 FQNEAQ. This CDR3 is built from 13 residues. Trimming left V 8 bases short and J 0 bases short, with 8 bases between. The CDR3: CASRRDSNQPQHF. The CDR3, as DNA: TGTGCCAGCCGGAGGGATAGCAATCAGCCCCAGCATTTT.